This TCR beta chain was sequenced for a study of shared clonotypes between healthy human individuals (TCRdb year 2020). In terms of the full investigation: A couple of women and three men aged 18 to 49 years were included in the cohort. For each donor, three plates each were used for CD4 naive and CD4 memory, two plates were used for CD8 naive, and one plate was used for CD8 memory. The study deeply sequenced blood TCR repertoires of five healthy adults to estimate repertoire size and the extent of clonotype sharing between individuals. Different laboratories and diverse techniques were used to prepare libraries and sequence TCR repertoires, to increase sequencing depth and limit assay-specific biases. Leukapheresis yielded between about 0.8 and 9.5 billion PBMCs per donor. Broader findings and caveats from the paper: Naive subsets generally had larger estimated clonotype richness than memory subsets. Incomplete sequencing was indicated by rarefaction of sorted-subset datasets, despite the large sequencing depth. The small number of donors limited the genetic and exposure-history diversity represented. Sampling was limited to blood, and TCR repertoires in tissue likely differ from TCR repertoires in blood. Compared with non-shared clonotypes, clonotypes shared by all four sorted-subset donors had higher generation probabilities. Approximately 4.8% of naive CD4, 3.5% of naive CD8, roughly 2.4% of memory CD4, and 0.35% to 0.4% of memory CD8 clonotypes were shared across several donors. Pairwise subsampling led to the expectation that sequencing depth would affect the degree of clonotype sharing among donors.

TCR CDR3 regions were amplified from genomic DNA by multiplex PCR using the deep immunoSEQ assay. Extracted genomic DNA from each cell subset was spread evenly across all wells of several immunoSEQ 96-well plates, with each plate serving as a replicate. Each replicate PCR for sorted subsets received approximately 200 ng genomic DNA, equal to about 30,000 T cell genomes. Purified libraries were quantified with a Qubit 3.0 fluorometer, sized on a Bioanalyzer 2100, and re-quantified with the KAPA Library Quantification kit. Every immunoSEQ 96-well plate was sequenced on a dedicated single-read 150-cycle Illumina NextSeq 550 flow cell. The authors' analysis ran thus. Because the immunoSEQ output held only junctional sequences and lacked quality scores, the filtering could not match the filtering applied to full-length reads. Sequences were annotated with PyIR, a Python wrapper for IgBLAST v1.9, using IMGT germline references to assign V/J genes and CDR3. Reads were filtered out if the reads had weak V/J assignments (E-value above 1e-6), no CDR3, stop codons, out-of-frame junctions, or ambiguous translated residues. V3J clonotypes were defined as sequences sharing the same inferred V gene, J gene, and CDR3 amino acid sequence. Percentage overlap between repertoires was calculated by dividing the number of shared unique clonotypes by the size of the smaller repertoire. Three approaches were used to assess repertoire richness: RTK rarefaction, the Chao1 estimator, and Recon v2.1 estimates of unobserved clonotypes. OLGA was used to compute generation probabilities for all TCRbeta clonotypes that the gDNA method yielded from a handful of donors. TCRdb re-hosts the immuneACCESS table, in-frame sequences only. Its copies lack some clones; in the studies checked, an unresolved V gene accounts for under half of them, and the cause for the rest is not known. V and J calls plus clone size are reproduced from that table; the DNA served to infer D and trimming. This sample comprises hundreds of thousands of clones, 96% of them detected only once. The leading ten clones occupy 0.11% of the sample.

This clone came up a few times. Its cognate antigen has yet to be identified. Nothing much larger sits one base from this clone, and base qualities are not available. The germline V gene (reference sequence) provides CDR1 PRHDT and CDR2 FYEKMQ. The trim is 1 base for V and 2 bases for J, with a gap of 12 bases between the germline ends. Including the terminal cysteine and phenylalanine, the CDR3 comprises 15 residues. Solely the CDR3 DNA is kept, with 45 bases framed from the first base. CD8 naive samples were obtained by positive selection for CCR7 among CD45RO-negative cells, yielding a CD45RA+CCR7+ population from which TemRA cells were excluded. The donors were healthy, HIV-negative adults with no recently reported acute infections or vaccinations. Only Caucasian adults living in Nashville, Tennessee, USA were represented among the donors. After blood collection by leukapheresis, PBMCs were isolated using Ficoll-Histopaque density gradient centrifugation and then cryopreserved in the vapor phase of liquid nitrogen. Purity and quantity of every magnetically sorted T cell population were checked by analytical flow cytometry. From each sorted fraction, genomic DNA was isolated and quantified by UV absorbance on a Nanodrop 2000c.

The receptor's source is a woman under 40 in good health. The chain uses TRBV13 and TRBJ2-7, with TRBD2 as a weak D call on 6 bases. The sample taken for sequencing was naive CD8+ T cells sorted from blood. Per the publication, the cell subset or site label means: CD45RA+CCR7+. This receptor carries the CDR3 CASSLEGGGTYEQYF. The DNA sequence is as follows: TGTGCCAGCAGCTTAGAAGGCGGAGGGACCTACGAGCAGTACTTC.